This TCR beta chain was captured in a study of cytomegalovirus exposure and HLA in healthy donors. In regard to this clone: The target antigen is unknown.

The CDR3 has 15 amino acids. CDR1 and CDR2 (germline): LGHNA, YNFKEQ. V gave up 2 bases and J gave up 7 bases, with 14 bases separating them. TCRdb's copy holds only in-frame clones and misses some; the assay was immunoSEQ multiplex PCR. The sample yields 55,000 to 85,000 clones, about 94% seen once. Study-wide findings and caveats: The authors listed 150 to 200 TCR beta chains as cytomegalovirus-associated.

The receptor comes from a woman in her late teens or twenties in good health and CMV-seronegative. The chain has TRBV4-2 and TRBJ2-2, with unresolved D. Sequencing used PBMCs. CDR3 in amino acids: CASSQPEERSGELFF. The CDR3 nucleotides read TGTGCCAGCAGCCAACCCGAAGAGAGAAGCGGGGAGCTGTTTTTT.